This T cell receptor beta chain was documented in a study of cytotoxic CD8 clonotypes in ibrutinib-treated CLL. Study-level information: The group held more than 10 relapsed/refractory and around 14 treatment-naive patients, with 17 IGHV unmutated.

Deep sequencing aimed at 1 in 200,000 to 1 in 1 million T cells' resolution. Some clones are missing from TCRdb's copy, which holds only in-frame ones; the method was immunoSEQ multiplex PCR. The sample records some 130,000 clones, more than 85% being singletons. Remarks on this clone: Its specificity is unknown.

Trimming left V 4 bases short and J 2 bases short, with 10 bases between. The CDR3 covers 13 residues. The germline gives CDR1 SQVTM, CDR2 ANQGSEA. The study, taken as a whole, reports: With treatment, public clonotypes, which were uncommon, either contracted or remained stable. Progressing patients had sampling times that differed from those of sustained-remission patients.

This sample comprised PBMCs, obtained after 12 months of ibrutinib treatment. V and J are TRBV29-1 and TRBJ2-3; D is uncertain. The source of this sequence is a human donor with chronic lymphocytic leukemia. This CDR3 is CSVVGGLTDTQYF. In DNA form, the CDR3 reads TGCAGCGTTGTCGGTGGTCTCACAGATACGCAGTATTTT.